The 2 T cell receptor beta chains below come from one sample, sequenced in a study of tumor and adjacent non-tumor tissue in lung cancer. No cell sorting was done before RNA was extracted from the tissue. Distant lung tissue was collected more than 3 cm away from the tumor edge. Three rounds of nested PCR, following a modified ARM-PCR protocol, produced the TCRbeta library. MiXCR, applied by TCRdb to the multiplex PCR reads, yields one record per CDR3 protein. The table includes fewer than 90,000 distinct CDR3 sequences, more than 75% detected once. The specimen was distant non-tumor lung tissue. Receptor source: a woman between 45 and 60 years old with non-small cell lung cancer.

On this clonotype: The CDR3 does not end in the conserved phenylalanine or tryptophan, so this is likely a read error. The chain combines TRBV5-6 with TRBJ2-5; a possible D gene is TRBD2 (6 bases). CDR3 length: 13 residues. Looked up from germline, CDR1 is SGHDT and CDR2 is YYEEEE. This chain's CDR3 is CASSLLAVETQYL. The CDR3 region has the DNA TGTGCCAGCAGCTTGTTAGCGGTAGAGACTCAGTACCTC.

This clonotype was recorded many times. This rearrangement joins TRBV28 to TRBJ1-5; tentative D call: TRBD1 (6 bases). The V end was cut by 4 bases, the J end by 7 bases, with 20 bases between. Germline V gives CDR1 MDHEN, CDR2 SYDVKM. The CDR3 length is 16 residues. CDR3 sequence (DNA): TGTGCCAGCAGTTCGGAGGGCAGGGGATATGAGCAGCCCCAGCATTTT. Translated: CASSSEGRGYEQPQHF.